The 9 T cell receptor beta chains in this list originate from one sample, sequenced in a study of cytomegalovirus exposure and HLA in healthy donors. A multiplex PCR was run with 60 Vbeta primers and 13 Jbeta primers. Method: immunoSEQ multiplex PCR; TCRdb's copy keeps in-frame clones and lacks some. The table has roughly 68,000 clones, about 68% seen once. Material for sequencing was PBMCs. The receptors stem from a woman aged 25 to 45 in good health and CMV-seropositive.

The chain employs TRBV2 and TRBJ2-3, with TRBD2 matching 9 bases. Germline assignment: CDR1 SNHLY and CDR2 FYNNEI. V lost 6 bases to trimming and J lost 5 bases; unmatched junction nucleotides: 12. CDR3 length: 16 amino acids. The CDR3: CASSAPTSGVGDTQYF. Written as DNA, the CDR3 is TGTGCCAGCAGCGCTCCGACTAGCGGCGTGGGAGATACGCAGTATTTT.

V is TRBV18 and J is TRBJ2-5, with TRBD1 identical over 10 bases. After removal of 3 bases from V and 4 bases from J, the junction contained 5 bases not matched to a gene. The CDR3 sequence is 15 residues long. CDR1 KGHSH and CDR2 LQKENI come from the germline V gene. CDR3 nucleotides: TGTGCCAGCTCACCCCTCAGGACAGGGGGAGAGACCCAGTACTTC. Its protein product is CASSPLRTGGETQYF.

Only one count was recorded for this clone. This chain connects TRBV4-3 to TRBJ1-1, with D possibly matching TRBD1 (6 bases). Germline assignment: CDR1 LGHNA and CDR2 YSLEER. The CDR3 extends over 14 amino acids. Trimming stripped 4 bases from V and 1 base from J, with 10 bases between. CDR3 protein: CASSLEGGNTEAFF. CDR3 bases: TGCGCCAGCAGCCTGGAAGGGGGGAACACTGAAGCTTTCTTT.

The V call is TRBV29-1, the J call TRBJ1-2; 11 bases fit TRBD1. Germline assignment: CDR1 SQVTM and CDR2 ANQGSEA. This CDR3 has 14 amino acids. Trimming removed 7 bases from V and 4 bases from J; junction bases left unmatched: 8. DNA for the CDR3: TGCAGCGCTCAGGACAGGGGGCGCCCCTATGGCTACACCTTC. Its translation: CSAQDRGRPYGYTF.

The V and J genes are TRBV28 and TRBJ2-5, with D unresolved. V lost 3 bases to trimming and J lost 2 bases, with 4 bases between them. This CDR3 contains 12 residues. In germline, CDR1 is MDHEN, CDR2 SYDVKM. CDR3 in DNA: TGTGCCAGCAGTTTTCAACAAGAGACCCAGTACTTC. It encodes CASSFQQETQYF.

The J gene is TRBJ2-3, the V gene TRBV4-1, with D possibly matching TRBD2 (5 bases). The germline V gene has CDR1 MGHRA and CDR2 YSYEKL. This CDR3 contains 15 residues. Trimming cost V 0 bases and J 1 base, with 8 bases left between them. The CDR3 nucleotides are TGCGCCAGCAGCCAAGATGGAGGTGGCACAGATACGCAGTATTTT. This encodes CASSQDGGGTDTQYF.

This clone appeared a few times. J is TRBJ1-1 and V is TRBV30; 8 positions match TRBD1. V was clipped by 5 bases and J by 1 base; unmatched bases: 6. The CDR3 is 14 residues long. CDR1 is GTSNPN and CDR2 is SVGIG in the germline V gene (reference sequence). The CDR3: CAWGQGKWNTEAFF. In DNA, the CDR3 is TGTGCCTGGGGACAGGGAAAGTGGAACACTGAAGCTTTCTTT.

The V and J genes are TRBV7-8 and TRBJ2-3, with D maybe TRBD2 (6 bases). Germline V CDR1 and CDR2: SGHVS, FQNEAQ. V was clipped by 2 bases and J by 2 bases, with 11 bases between them. The CDR3 is 15 residues long. The CDR3 coding sequence is TGTGCCAGCAGCTTACGGCGGGATTTCACAGATACGCAGTATTTT. Residues: CASSLRRDFTDTQYF.

The chain combines TRBV11-2 with TRBJ1-1; tentative D call: TRBD1 (5 bases). V shed 0 bases and J shed 1 base, with 9 bases lying between them. This CDR3 contains 15 residues. Germline CDR1 is SGHAT and CDR2 is FQNNGV. The CDR3 loop reads CASSLELGANTEAFF. The CDR3 bases are TGTGCCAGCAGCTTAGAGTTAGGGGCGAACACTGAAGCTTTCTTT.